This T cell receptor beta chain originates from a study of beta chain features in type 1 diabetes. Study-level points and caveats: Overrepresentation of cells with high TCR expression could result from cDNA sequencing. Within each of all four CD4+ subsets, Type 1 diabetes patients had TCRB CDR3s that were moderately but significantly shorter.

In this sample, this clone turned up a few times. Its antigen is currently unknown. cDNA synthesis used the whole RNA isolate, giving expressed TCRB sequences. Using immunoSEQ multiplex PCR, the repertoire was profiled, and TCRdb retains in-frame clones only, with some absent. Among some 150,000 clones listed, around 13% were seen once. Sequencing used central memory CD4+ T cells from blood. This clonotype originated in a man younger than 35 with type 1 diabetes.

The CDR3 DNA is TGTGCCAGCTCACCACCGCAGCGGGGGGCCAGCACCGGGGAGCTGTTTTTT. Protein product: CASSPPQRGASTGELFF. The J gene is TRBJ2-2, the V gene TRBV18; TRBD2 matches at 9 bases. Germline CDR1 KGHSH, CDR2 LQKENI. The CDR3 has 17 amino acids. The V gene end was trimmed by 0 bases and the J gene end by 4 bases; junction bases not matched to a gene: 6.